This TCR beta chain is from a study of beta chain features in type 1 diabetes. Study overall: All samples yielded 107,917,701 examined sorted cells. Notes on the study in general: HLA effects on TCRB rearrangement stayed unresolved here. Patients showed naive, central memory and Treg TCRB repertoires that appeared more similar than those of healthy donors. Shorter TCRB CDR3s, moderately but significantly so, marked every one of the four CD4+ subsets in Type 1 diabetes patients.

CDR1 and CDR2 (germline): SGDLS, YYNGEE. This CDR3 region has 14 residues. V lost 3 bases to trimming and J lost 4 bases, with 13 bases between them. In the case of this clone: The antigen is not known.

Since all of the isolated RNA was reverse transcribed, expressed TCRB transcripts were what got sequenced. Clones were read by immunoSEQ multiplex PCR, and TCRdb kept only the in-frame ones, dropping some. The sample lists around 330,000 clones, 8% to 13% seen once, with just over 0.015% in the top ten. The rearrangement uses TRBV9 and TRBJ1-1; the D gene is possibly TRBD1 (5 bases). The receptor comes from a woman aged 30 to 39 in good health. Sequenced input: naive CD4+ T cells from blood. The DNA of the CDR3 is TGTGCCAGCAGCGGCGGCCCGGGGGGCACTGAAGCTTTCTTT. Amino acid sequence: CASSGGPGGTEAFF. Using reference TRBV9 and TRBJ1-1 for the parts outside the CDR3, the full variable domain is DSGVTQTPKHLITATGQRVTLRCSPRSGDLSVYWYQQSLDQGLQFLIQYYNGEERAKGNILERFSAQQFPDLHSELNLSSLELGDSALYFCASSGGPGGTEAFFGQGTRLTVV.